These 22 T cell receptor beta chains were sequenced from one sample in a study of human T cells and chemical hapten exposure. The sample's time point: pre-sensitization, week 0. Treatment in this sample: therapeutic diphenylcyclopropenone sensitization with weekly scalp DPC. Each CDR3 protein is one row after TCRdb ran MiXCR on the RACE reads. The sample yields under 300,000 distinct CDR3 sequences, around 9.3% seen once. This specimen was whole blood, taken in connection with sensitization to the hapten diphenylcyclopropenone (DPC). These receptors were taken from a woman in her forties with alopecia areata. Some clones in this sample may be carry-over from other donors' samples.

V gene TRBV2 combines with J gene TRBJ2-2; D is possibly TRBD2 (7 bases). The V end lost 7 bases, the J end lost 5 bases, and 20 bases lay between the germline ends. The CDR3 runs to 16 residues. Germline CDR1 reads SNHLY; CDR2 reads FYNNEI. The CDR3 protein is CASILGGTAGTGELFF. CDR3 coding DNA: TGTGCCAGCATCCTGGGGGGCACAGCGGGGACCGGGGAGCTGTTTTTT.

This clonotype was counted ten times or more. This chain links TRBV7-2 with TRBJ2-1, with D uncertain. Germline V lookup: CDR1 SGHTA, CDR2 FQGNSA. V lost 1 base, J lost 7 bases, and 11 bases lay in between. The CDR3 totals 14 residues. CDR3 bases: TGTGCCAGCAGCTTAGGTGGTAGCAAGAATGAGCAGTTCTTC. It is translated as CASSLGGSKNEQFF. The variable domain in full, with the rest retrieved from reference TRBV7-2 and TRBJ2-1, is GAGVSQSPSNKVTEKGKDVELRCDPISGHTALYWYRQSLGQGLEFLIYFQGNSAPDKSGLPSDRFSAERTGGSVSTLTIQRTQQEDSAVYLCASSLGGSKNEQFFGPGTRLTVL.

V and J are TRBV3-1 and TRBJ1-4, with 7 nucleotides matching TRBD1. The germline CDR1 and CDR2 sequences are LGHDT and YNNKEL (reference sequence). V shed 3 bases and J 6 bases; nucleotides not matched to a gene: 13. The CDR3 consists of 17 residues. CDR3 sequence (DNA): TGTGCCAGCAGCCACGGATTACGAACCGACAGGGATGAAAAACTGTTTTTT. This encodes CASSHGLRTDRDEKLFF.

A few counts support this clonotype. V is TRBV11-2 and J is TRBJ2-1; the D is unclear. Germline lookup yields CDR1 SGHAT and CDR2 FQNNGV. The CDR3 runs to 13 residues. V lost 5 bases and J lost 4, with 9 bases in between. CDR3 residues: CASSPLLYNEQFF. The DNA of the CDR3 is TGTGCCAGCAGCCCGCTACTGTACAATGAGCAGTTCTTC.

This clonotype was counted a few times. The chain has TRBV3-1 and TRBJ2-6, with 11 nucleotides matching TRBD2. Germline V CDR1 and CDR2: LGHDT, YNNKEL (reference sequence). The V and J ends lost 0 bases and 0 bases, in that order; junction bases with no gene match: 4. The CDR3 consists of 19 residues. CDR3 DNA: TGTGCCAGCAGCCAAGACAGACTAGCGGGAATCTCTGGGGCCAACGTCCTGACTTTC. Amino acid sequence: CASSQDRLAGISGANVLTF.

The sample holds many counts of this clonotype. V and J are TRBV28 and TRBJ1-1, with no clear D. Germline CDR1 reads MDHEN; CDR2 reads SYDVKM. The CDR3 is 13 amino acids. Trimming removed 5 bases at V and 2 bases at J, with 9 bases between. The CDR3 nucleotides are TGTGCCAGCAGTCTGGTTGTCAACACTGAAGCTTTCTTT. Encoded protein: CASSLVVNTEAFF.

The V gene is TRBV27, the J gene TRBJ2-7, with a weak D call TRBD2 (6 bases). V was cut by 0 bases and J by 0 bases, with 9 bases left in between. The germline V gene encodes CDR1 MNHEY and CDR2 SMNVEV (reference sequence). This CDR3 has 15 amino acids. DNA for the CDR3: TGTGCCAGCAGTTTATCGGGACTCTCCTCCTACGAGCAGTACTTC. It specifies CASSLSGLSSYEQYF.

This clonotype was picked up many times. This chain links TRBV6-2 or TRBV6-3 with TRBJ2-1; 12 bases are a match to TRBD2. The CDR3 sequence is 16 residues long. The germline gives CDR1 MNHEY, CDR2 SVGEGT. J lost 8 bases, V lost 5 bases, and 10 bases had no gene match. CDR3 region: CASSNLAGGGSYEQFF. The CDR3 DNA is TGTGCCAGCAGTAACCTAGCGGGAGGGGGCAGCTATGAGCAGTTCTTC.

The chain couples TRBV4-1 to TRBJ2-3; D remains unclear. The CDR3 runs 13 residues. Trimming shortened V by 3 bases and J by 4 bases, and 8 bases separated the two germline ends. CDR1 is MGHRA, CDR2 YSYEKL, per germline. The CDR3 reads CASSQGWADTQYF. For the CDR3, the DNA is TGCGCCAGCAGCCAGGGTTGGGCAGATACGCAGTATTTT.

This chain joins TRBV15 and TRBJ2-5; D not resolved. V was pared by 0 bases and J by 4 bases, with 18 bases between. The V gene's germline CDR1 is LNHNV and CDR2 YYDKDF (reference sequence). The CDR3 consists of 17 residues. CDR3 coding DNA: TGTGCCACCAGCAGAGATTCTAGGACGGAGCTGCGAGAGACCCAGTACTTC. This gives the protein CATSRDSRTELRETQYF.

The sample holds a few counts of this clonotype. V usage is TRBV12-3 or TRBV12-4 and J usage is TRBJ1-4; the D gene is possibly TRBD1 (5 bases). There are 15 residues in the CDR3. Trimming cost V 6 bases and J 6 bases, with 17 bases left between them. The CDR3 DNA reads TGTGCCAGCAGCCTTGCCAGGGTTGGTGATGAAAAACTGTTTTTT. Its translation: CASSLARVGDEKLFF.

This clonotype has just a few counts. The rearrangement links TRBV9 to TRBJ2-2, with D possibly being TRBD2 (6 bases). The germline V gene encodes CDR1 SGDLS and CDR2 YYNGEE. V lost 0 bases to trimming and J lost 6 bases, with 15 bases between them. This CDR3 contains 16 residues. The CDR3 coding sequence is TGTGCCAGCAGCGTAGAAATCGGGAGCCTTGCCGGGGAGCTGTTTTTT. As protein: CASSVEIGSLAGELFF.

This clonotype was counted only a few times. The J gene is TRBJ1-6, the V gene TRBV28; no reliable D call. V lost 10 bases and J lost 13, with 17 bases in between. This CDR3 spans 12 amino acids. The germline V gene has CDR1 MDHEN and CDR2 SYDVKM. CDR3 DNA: TGTGCCACAGAGAAGATGGAGGGCCCCCTCCACTTT. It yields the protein CATEKMEGPLHF.

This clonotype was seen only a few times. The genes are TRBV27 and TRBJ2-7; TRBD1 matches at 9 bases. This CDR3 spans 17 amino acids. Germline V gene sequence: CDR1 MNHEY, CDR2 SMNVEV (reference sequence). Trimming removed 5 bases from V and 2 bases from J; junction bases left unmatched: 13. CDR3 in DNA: TGTGCCAGCAGTGCACCGACCGGGACAGGGCCGACCTACGAGCAGTACTTC. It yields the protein CASSAPTGTGPTYEQYF.

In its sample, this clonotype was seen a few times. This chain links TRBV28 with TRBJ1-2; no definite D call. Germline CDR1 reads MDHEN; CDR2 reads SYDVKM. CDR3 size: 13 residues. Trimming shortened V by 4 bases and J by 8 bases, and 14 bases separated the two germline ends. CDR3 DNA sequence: TGTGCCAGCAGTTCGTCGAGCCCTTGGGGCTACACCTTC. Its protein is CASSSSSPWGYTF.

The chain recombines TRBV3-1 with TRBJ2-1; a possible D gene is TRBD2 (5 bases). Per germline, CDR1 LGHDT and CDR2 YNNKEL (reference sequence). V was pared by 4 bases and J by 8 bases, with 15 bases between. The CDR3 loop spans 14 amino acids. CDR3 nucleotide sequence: TGTGCCAGCAGCCCGACGGCGGGTTTCGATGAGCAGTTCTTC. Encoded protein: CASSPTAGFDEQFF.

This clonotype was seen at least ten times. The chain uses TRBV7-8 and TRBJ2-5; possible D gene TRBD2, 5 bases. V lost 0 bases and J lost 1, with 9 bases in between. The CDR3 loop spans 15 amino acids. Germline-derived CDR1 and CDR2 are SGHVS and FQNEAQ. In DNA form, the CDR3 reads TGTGCCAGCAGCTTAGCGCGGAGCGGCCAAGAGACCCAGTACTTC. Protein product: CASSLARSGQETQYF.

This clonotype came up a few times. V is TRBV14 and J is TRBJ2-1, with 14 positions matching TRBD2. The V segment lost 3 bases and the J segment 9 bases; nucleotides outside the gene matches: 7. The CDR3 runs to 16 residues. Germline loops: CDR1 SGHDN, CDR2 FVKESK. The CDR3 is CASSHLGLAGVGEQFF. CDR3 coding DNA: TGTGCCAGCAGCCACCTGGGACTAGCGGGAGTGGGTGAGCAGTTCTTC.

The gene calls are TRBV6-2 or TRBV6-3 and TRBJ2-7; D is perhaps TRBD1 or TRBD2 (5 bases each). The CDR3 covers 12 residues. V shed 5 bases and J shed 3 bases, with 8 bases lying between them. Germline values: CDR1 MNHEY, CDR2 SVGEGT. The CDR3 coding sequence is TGTGCCAGCAGTAGGGACGACTACGAGCAGTACTTC. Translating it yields CASSRDDYEQYF.

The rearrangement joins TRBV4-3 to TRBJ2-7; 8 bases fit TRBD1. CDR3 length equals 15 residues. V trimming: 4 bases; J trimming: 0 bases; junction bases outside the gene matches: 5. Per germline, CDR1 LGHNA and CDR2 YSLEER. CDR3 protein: CASSRAGTGSYEQYF. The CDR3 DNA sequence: TGCGCCAGCAGCCGGGCCGGGACAGGCTCCTACGAGCAGTACTTC.

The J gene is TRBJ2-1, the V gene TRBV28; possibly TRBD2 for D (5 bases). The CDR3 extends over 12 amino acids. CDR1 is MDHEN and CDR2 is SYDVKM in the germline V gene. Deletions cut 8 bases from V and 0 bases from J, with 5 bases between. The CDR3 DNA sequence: TGTGCCAGCGGAGGCTCCTACAATGAGCAGTTCTTC. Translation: CASGGSYNEQFF.

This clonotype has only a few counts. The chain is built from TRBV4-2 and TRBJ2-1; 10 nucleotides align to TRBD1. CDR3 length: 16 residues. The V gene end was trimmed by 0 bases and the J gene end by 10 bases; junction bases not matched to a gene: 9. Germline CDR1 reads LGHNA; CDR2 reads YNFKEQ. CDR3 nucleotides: TGTGCCAGCAGCCAAGATCCCGGGACAGGGGCTAGGGAGCAGTTCTTC. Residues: CASSQDPGTGAREQFF.